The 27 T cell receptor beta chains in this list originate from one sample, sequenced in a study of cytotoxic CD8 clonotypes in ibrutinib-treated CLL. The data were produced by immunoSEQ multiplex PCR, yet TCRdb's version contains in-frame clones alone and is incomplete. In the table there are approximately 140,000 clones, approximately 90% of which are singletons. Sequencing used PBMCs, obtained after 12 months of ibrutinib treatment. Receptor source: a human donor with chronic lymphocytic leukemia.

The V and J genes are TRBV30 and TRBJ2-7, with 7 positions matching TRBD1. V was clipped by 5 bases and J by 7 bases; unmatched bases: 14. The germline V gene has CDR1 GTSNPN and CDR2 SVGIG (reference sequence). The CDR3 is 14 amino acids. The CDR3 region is CAWGQELVWEEQYF. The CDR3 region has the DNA TGTGCCTGGGGACAGGAGCTCGTATGGGAAGAGCAGTACTTC.

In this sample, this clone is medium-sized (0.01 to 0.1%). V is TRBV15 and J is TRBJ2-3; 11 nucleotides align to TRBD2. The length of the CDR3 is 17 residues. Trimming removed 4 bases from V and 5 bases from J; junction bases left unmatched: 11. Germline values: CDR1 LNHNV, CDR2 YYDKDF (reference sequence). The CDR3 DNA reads TGTGCCACCAGCAAACGTTTAGCGGGAGGGCCGGGAGATACGCAGTATTTT. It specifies CATSKRLAGGPGDTQYF.

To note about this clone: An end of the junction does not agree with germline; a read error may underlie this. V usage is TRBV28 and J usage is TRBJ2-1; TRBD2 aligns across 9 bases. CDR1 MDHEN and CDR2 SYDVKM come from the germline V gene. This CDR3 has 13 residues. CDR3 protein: CATAEPLAGERVF. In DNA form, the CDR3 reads TGTGCCACGGCAGAGCCCTTAGCGGGAGAAAGGGTCTTC.

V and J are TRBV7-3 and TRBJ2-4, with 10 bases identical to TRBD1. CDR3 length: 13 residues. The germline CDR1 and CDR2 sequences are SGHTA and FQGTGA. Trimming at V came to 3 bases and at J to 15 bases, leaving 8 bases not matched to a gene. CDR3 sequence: CASSLTGGSVRYF. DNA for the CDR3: TGTGCCAGCAGCTTGACAGGGGGCAGCGTGCGGTACTTC.

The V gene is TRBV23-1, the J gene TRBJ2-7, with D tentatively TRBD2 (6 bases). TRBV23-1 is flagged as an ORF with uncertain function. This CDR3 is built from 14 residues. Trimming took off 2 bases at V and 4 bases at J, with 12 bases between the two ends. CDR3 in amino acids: CASSQPGLGYEQYF. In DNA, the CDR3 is TGCGCCAGCAGTCAACCGGGACTGGGATACGAGCAGTACTTC.

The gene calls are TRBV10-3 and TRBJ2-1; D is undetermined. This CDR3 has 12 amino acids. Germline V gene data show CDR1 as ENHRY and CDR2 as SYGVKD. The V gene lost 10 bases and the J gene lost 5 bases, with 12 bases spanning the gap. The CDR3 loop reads CATRAQDNEQFF. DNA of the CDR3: TGTGCCACCCGGGCCCAAGACAATGAGCAGTTCTTC.

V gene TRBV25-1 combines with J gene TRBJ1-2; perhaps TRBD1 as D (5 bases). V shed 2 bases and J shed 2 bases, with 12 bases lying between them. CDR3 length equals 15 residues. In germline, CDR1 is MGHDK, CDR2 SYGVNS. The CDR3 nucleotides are TGTGCCAGCAGTGAAGGTGCGTGGGGGAACTATGGCTACACCTTC. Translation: CASSEGAWGNYGYTF.

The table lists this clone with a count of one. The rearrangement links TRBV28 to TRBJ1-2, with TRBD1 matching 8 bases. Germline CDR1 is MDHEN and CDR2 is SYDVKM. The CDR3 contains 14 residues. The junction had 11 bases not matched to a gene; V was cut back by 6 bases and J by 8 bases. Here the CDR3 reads CASRLPQGVGGYTF. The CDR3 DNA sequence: TGTGCCAGCAGACTTCCACAGGGGGTCGGGGGCTACACCTTC.

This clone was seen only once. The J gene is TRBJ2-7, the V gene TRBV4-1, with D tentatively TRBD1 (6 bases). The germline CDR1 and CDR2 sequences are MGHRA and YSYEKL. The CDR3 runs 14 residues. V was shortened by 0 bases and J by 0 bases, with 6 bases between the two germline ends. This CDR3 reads CASSQEDSSYEQYF. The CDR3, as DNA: TGCGCCAGCAGCCAAGAGGACAGCTCCTACGAGCAGTACTTC.

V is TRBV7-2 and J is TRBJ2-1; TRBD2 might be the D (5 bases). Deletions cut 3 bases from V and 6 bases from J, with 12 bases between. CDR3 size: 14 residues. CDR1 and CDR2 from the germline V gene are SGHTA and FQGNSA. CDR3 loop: CASSLDPGLNEQFF. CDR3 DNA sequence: TGTGCCAGCAGCTTGGACCCCGGACTCAATGAGCAGTTCTTC. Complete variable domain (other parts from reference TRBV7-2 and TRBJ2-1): GAGVSQSPSNKVTEKGKDVELRCDPISGHTALYWYRQSLGQGLEFLIYFQGNSAPDKSGLPSDRFSAERTGGSVSTLTIQRTQQEDSAVYLCASSLDPGLNEQFFGPGTRLTVL.

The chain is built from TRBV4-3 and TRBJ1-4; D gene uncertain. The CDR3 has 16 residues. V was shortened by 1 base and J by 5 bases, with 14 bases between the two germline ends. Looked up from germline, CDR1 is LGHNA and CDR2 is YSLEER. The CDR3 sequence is CASSQVGAGDNEKLFF. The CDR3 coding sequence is TGCGCCAGCAGCCAAGTGGGAGCAGGTGACAATGAAAAACTGTTTTTT.

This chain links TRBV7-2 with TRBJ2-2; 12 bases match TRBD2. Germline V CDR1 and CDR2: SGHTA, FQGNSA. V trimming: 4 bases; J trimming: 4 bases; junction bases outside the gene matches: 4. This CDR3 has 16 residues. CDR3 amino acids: CASSSLAGGVTGELFF. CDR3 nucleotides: TGTGCCAGCAGCTCACTAGCGGGAGGAGTCACCGGGGAGCTGTTTTTT.

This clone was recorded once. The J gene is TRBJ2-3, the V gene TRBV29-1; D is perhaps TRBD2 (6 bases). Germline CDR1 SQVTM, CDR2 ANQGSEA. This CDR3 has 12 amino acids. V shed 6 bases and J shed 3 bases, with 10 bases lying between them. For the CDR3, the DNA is TGCAGCGTCCAGGGAGGTACAGATACGCAGTATTTT. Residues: CSVQGGTDTQYF.

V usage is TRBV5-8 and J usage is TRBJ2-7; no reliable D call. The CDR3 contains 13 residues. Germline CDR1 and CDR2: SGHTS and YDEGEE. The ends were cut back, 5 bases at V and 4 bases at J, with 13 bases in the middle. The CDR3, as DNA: TGTGCCAGCAGAGACCCCGGCCGTTACGAGCAGTACTTC. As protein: CASRDPGRYEQYF.

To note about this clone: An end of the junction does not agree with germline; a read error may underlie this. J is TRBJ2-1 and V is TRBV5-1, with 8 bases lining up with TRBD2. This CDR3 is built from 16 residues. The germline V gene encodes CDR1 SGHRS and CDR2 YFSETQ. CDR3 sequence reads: CASSGGLANSFNEQFF. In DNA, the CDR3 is TGCGCCAGCAGCGGCGGACTAGCCAATTCCTTCAATGAGCAGTTCTTC.

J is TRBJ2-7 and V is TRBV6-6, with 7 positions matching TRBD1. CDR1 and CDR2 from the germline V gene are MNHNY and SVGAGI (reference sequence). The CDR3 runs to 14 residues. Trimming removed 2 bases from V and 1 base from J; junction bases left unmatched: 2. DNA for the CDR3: TGTGCCAGCAGTTACGGGACAGCTTCCTACGAGCAGTACTTC. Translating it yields CASSYGTASYEQYF.

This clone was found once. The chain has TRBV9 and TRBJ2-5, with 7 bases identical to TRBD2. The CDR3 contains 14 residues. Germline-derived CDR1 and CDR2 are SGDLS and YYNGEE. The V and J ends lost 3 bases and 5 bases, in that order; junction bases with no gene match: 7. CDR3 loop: CASSDTSATETQYF. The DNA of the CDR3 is TGTGCCAGCAGCGATACTAGCGCGACGGAGACCCAGTACTTC.

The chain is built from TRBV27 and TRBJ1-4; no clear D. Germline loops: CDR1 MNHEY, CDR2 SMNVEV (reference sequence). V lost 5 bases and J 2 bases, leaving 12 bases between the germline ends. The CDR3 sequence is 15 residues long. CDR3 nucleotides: TGTGCCAGCAGTCCCTACTTCAATACTAATGAAAAACTGTTTTTT. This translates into CASSPYFNTNEKLFF.

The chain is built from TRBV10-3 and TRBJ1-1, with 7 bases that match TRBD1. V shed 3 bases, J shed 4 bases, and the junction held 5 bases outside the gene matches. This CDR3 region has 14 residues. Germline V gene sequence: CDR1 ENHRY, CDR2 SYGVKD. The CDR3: CAISEDRASTEAFF. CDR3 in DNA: TGTGCCATCAGTGAAGACAGGGCGAGCACTGAAGCTTTCTTT.

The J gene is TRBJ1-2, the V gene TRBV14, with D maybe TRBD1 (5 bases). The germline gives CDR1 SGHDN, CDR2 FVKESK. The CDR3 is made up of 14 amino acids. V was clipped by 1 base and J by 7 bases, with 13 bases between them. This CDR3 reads CASSQADWDFGYTF. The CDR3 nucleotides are TGTGCCAGCAGCCAAGCCGACTGGGACTTTGGCTACACCTTC.

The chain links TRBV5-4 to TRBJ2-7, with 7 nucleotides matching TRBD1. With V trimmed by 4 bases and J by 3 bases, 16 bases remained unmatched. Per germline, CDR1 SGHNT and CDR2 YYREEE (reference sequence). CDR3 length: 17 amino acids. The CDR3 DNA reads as TGTGCCAGCAGCCTAAGAACGACAGGGCTTAGCAGCTACGAGCAGTACTTC. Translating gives CASSLRTTGLSSYEQYF.

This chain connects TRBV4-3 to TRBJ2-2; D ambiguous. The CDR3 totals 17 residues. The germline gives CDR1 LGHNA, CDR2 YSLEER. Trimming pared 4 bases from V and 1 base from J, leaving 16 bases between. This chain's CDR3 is CASSPRPDPVNTGELFF. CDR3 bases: TGCGCCAGCAGCCCCCGGCCGGACCCGGTGAACACCGGGGAGCTGTTTTTT.

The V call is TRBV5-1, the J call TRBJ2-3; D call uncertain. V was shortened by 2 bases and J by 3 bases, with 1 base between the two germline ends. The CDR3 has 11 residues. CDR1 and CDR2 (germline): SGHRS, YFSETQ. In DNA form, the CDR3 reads TGCGCCAGCAGCTTAACAGATACGCAGTATTTT. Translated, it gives CASSLTDTQYF.

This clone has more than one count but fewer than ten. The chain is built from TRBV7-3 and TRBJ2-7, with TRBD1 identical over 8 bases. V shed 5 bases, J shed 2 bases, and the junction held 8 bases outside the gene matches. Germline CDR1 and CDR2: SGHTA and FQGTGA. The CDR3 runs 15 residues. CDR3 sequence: CASSVGQGPTYEQYF. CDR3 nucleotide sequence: TGTGCCAGCAGCGTAGGACAGGGCCCCACCTACGAGCAGTACTTC.

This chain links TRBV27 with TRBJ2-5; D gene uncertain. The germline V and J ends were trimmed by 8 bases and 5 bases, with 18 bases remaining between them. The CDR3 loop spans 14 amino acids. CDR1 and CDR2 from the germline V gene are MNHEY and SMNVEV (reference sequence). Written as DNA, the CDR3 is TGTGCCAGCCGAGAAGGTGGCGCGAGGGAGACCCAGTACTTC. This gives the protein CASREGGARETQYF.

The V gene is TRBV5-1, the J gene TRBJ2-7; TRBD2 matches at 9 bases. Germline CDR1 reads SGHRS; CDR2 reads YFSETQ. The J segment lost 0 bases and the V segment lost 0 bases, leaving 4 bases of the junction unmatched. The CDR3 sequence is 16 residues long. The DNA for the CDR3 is TGCGCCAGCAGCTTGGGTCTAGCGGGACCCTCCTACGAGCAGTACTTC. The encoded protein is CASSLGLAGPSYEQYF.

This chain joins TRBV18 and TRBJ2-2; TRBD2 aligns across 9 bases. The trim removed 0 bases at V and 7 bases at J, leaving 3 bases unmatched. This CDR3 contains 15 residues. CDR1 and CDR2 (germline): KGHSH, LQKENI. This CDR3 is CASSPPTTSGGELFF. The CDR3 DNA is TGTGCCAGCTCACCACCGACGACTAGCGGCGGGGAGCTGTTTTTT.